A selection of T cell receptor beta chains follows, all from one sample in a study of blood T cell repertoires in COVID-19. Profiled with immunoSEQ multiplex PCR; TCRdb holds only in-frame clones, not every one. Here the sample spans around 280,000 clones, about 90% being singletons. The sequencing sample was made of peripheral blood. These receptors were obtained from a young woman with COVID-19, enrolled during active disease. CDR3s include the opening cysteine and the closing phenylalanine or tryptophan. The D gene is left open where the match is weak.

J gene,V gene,D gene,CDR3 protein,CDR3 DNA
TRBJ2-6,TRBV3-1/TRBV3-2,TRBD1,CASSQTGVYSGANVLTF,TGTGCCAGCAGCCAAACAGGGGTATACTCTGGGGCCAACGTCCTGACTTTC
TRBJ2-1,TRBV19,NA,CASSRGGYNEQFF,TGTGCCAGTAGTAGGGGCGGCTACAATGAGCAGTTCTTC
TRBJ1-2,TRBV28,TRBD1,CASSLFWDSAYGYTF,TGTGCCAGCAGTTTATTTTGGGACAGCGCTTATGGCTACACCTTC
TRBJ1-1,TRBV5-1,NA,CASSDLTDTEAFF,TGCGCCAGCAGCGACCTGACAGACACTGAAGCTTTCTTT
TRBJ1-2,TRBV6-4,NA,CASRPGVQGYGYTF,TGTGCCAGCAGACCCGGTGTACAGGGCTATGGCTACACCTTC
TRBJ2-1,TRBV14,NA,CASSQRRAYNEQFF,TGTGCCAGCAGCCAGCGCAGGGCCTACAATGAGCAGTTCTTC
TRBJ1-4,TRBV4-1,NA,CASSHTSLPGAEKLFF,TGCGCCAGCAGCCACACCAGTCTTCCGGGAGCTGAAAAACTGTTTTTT
TRBJ2-3,TRBV4-1,TRBD2,CASSQDIAGTSTDTQYF,TGCGCCAGCAGCCAAGATATAGCGGGAACTAGCACAGATACGCAGTATTTT
TRBJ1-1,TRBV7-9,TRBD1,CASSFTGDLTEAFF,TGTGCCAGCAGTTTTACAGGGGATCTAACTGAAGCTTTCTTT
TRBJ1-5,TRBV5-5,NA,CASSFSRGWNQPQHF,TGTGCCAGCAGCTTTAGTAGGGGTTGGAATCAGCCCCAGCATTTT
TRBJ2-3,TRBV2,TRBD1,CASSEGQGVRQYF,TGTGCCAGCAGTGAGGGACAGGGAGTTAGGCAGTATTTT
TRBJ1-3,TRBV5-1,NA,CASSLNISPLRNTIYF,TGCGCCAGCAGCTTGAACATTAGCCCTCTCCGGAACACCATATATTTT